The rows below give T cell receptor beta chains drawn from one sample of a study of T cell responses to AZD1222 COVID-19 vaccine. Libraries were prepared by immunoSEQ multiplex PCR; TCRdb keeps only in-frame clonotypes and omits some of them. Among approximately 110,000 clones listed, 86% were seen once. Material: peripheral blood, obtained on day 0 of AZD1222 vaccination. The origin of the receptors is an adult in good health. CDR3s include the opening cysteine and the closing phenylalanine or tryptophan. A D gene is named only where the DNA matches it firmly. Size is omitted from some rows. Given values are once, few, many or a class for expanded clones.

j_gene	v_gene	abundance	d_gene	CDR3aa	CDR3nt
TRBJ1-2	TRBV12-3/TRBV12-4	.	.	CASGRGYGYTF	TGTGCCAGCGGCCGGGGCTATGGCTACACCTTC
TRBJ2-4	TRBV7-2	.	TRBD2	CASSSLGSGGIQYF	TGTGCCAGCAGCTCCCTAGGTAGCGGGGGTATTCAGTACTTC
TRBJ2-2	TRBV13	.	.	CASSPSLPQSTGELFF	TGTGCCAGCAGCCCCTCCTTACCCCAAAGCACCGGGGAGCTGTTTTTT
TRBJ1-1	TRBV25-1	.	.	CARSRRVRDTEAFF	TGTGCCAGGAGCCGTCGAGTCAGGGACACTGAAGCTTTCTTT
TRBJ2-1	TRBV5-4	few	.	CASSPRKDSRDEQFF	TGTGCCAGCAGCCCACGGAAGGACTCTAGGGATGAGCAGTTCTTC
TRBJ1-1	TRBV19	.	.	CASSNGGNTEAFF	TGTGCCAGTAGTAATGGGGGGAACACTGAAGCTTTCTTT
TRBJ1-6	TRBV5-4	.	TRBD1	CASGDRASNSPLHF	TGTGCCAGTGGTGACAGGGCCTCTAATTCACCCCTCCACTTT
TRBJ2-7	TRBV19	.	.	CASSIDPSVPEQYF	TGTGCCAGTAGTATAGACCCATCTGTCCCCGAGCAGTACTTC
TRBJ2-1	TRBV28	.	.	CASSLNPGGPYNEQFF	TGTGCCAGCAGTTTGAACCCCGGGGGGCCCTACAATGAGCAGTTCTTC
TRBJ1-2	TRBV28	.	.	CASSLGGAGTNYGYTF	TGTGCCAGCAGTCTGGGAGGGGCCGGGACTAACTATGGCTACACCTTC
TRBJ2-2	TRBV10-2	.	.	CASRRGGQITGELFF	TGCGCCAGCCGCCGTGGGGGGCAGATCACCGGGGAGCTGTTTTTT
TRBJ2-1	TRBV5-1	.	TRBD1	CASSLRSGTAYNEQFF	TGCGCCAGCAGCTTGAGGTCCGGGACAGCCTACAATGAGCAGTTCTTC
TRBJ2-7	TRBV5-6	.	.	CASSFRAEQYF	TGTGCCAGCAGCTTCCGGGCCGAGCAGTACTTC
TRBJ2-7	TRBV14	.	.	CASSQDIQDEQYF	TGTGCCAGCAGCCAAGATATCCAGGACGAGCAGTACTTC
TRBJ2-1	TRBV19	.	.	CASNYYNEQFF	TGTGCCAGTAATTATTACAATGAGCAGTTCTTC
TRBJ2-7	TRBV30	.	TRBD2	CAWISPLATYEQYF	TGTGCCTGGATCTCCCCACTAGCGACCTACGAGCAGTACTTC
TRBJ2-4	TRBV6-1	.	.	CASSEGWQGPAKNIQYF	TGTGCCAGCAGTGAAGGCTGGCAGGGTCCTGCCAAAAACATTCAGTACTTC
TRBJ2-3	TRBV6-5	.	.	CASRDGGASTDTQYF	TGTGCCAGCAGGGATGGGGGAGCAAGCACAGATACGCAGTATTTT
TRBJ2-7	TRBV21-1	.	.	CASSKGGTCGPRSSYEQYF	TGTGCCAGCAGCAAAGGCGGAACGTGCGGTCCCCGGAGCTCCTACGAGCAGTACTTC
TRBJ1-2	TRBV24-1	.	TRBD1	CATSDPTGGYYGYTF	TGTGCCACCAGTGATCCGACAGGGGGCTACTATGGCTACACCTTC
TRBJ2-1	TRBV5-1	once	.	CASSYQGNINEQFF	TGCGCCAGCAGCTACCAGGGCAACATCAATGAGCAGTTCTTC
TRBJ1-6	TRBV28	.	.	CASSPPGGDSNNSPLHF	TGTGCCAGCAGTCCACCCGGGGGCGACAGTAATAATTCACCCCTCCACTTT
TRBJ2-2	TRBV19	.	.	CASTWGSGELFF	TGTGCCAGTACCTGGGGCTCCGGGGAGCTGTTTTTT
TRBJ2-3	TRBV19	once	.	CATLGGGPLSTDTQYF	TGTGCCACCCTAGGGGGGGGTCCTCTGAGCACAGATACGCAGTATTTT
TRBJ1-5	TRBV28	.	.	CASRVYSNQPQHF	TGTGCCAGCAGGGTTTATAGCAATCAGCCCCAGCATTTT
TRBJ1-4	TRBV2	few	.	CASRPGRHNEKLFF	TGTGCCAGCAGGCCGGGACGGCATAATGAAAAACTGTTTTTT
TRBJ1-5	TRBV7-2	.	.	CASSLAVNQPQHF	TGTGCCAGCAGCTTAGCAGTGAATCAGCCCCAGCATTTT
TRBJ2-2	TRBV19	.	TRBD2	CASSIVPPGEGGELFF	TGTGCCAGTAGTATAGTACCGCCGGGGGAGGGCGGGGAGCTGTTTTTT
TRBJ2-5	TRBV10-3	few	.	CAISDPGTLRETQYF	TGTGCCATCAGTGACCCGGGGACTCTACGGGAGACCCAGTACTTC
TRBJ2-7	TRBV5-1	.	.	CASSSGGHSSYEQYF	TGCGCCAGCAGCTCAGGCGGCCACAGCTCCTACGAGCAGTACTTC
TRBJ1-1	TRBV19	.	TRBD1	CASTATGGGSEAFF	TGTGCCAGTACCGCGACAGGGGGAGGCTCTGAAGCTTTCTTT
TRBJ2-7	TRBV5-1	once	.	CASSSQDRNYEQYF	TGCGCCAGCAGCTCCCAGGACAGAAACTACGAGCAGTACTTC
TRBJ1-4	TRBV5-1	.	.	CASSLGTLEGEKLFF	TGCGCCAGCAGCTTGGGGACCCTTGAGGGCGAAAAACTGTTTTTT
TRBJ2-5	TRBV5-1	.	TRBD1	CASQTGAIQETQYF	TGCGCCAGCCAGACAGGGGCCATCCAAGAGACCCAGTACTTC
TRBJ1-4	TRBV27	.	.	CASSLGSWDEKLFF	TGTGCCAGCAGTTTAGGGTCCTGGGATGAAAAACTGTTTTTT
TRBJ2-7	TRBV11-3	few	.	CASSLGLLYEQYF	TGTGCCAGCAGCTTAGGGTTACTCTACGAGCAGTACTTC
TRBJ1-6	TRBV19	.	TRBD1	CASTSLSGQGISYNSPLHF	TGTGCCAGTACCTCCCTGAGTGGACAGGGTATCTCCTATAATTCACCCCTCCACTTT
TRBJ1-4	TRBV28	.	TRBD1	CASRSQGGLNEKLFF	TGTGCCAGCAGGAGTCAGGGGGGCTTAAATGAAAAACTGTTTTTT
TRBJ2-5	TRBV28	few	.	CASSPPAGRNFGTQYF	TGTGCCAGCAGTCCTCCCGCGGGGCGCAATTTTGGGACCCAGTACTTC
TRBJ1-2	TRBV2	.	.	CAPLYGQSDYGYTF	TGTGCCCCCCTCTATGGACAGTCCGACTATGGCTACACCTTC
TRBJ1-1	TRBV2	few	.	CATGGAFF	TGTGCCACGGGGGGAGCTTTCTTT
TRBJ1-2	TRBV10-3	.	.	CAISEGGAVYGYTF	TGTGCCATCAGTGAGGGGGGGGCAGTCTATGGCTACACCTTC
TRBJ1-2	TRBV28	.	.	CASSSNYGYTF	TGTGCCAGCAGCTCAAACTATGGCTACACCTTC
TRBJ1-1	TRBV10-1	.	.	CASSESPGNTEAFF	TGCGCCAGCAGTGAGTCCCCAGGGAACACTGAAGCTTTCTTT
TRBJ1-1	TRBV29-1	.	.	CSVEDLGTTNTEAFF	TGCAGCGTTGAAGATCTTGGGACTACGAACACTGAAGCTTTCTTT
TRBJ1-1	TRBV10-1	.	TRBD1	CASYPGQGWDTEAFF	TGCGCCAGCTACCCGGGACAGGGGTGGGACACTGAAGCTTTCTTT
TRBJ2-3	TRBV2	.	.	CATRRGTDTQYF	TGTGCCACCCGACGGGGGACAGATACGCAGTATTTT
TRBJ1-6	TRBV5-1	.	.	CASSLGSGKAPLHF	TGCGCCAGCAGCTTAGGGAGCGGGAAGGCACCCCTCCACTTT
TRBJ2-7	TRBV28	.	TRBD2	CASTSTGTSGSPEQYF	TGTGCCAGCACCTCTACCGGGACTAGCGGCTCGCCCGAGCAGTACTTC
TRBJ2-1	TRBV10-1	.	.	CASSESFRDGVYNEQFF	TGCGCCAGCAGTGAGTCATTTCGGGACGGAGTCTACAATGAGCAGTTCTTC
TRBJ1-2	TRBV30	once	.	CAWSRAYGYTF	TGTGCCTGGAGTAGGGCCTATGGCTACACCTTC
TRBJ1-5	TRBV30	.	.	CAWSVGGGNQPQHF	TGTGCCTGGAGTGTAGGAGGGGGGAATCAGCCCCAGCATTTT
TRBJ2-1	TRBV6-5	.	.	CASSLKPYNEQFF	TGTGCCAGCAGTTTAAAGCCCTACAATGAGCAGTTCTTC
TRBJ2-1	TRBV4-1	.	.	CASSQVLQGSYNEQFF	TGCGCCAGCAGCCAAGTTTTACAGGGAAGTTACAATGAGCAGTTCTTC
TRBJ2-1	TRBV24-1	.	TRBD2	CATSDPTSGGYNEQFF	TGTGCCACCAGTGATCCTACTAGCGGGGGATACAATGAGCAGTTCTTC
TRBJ1-4	TRBV19	.	.	CASSTTGKGSEKLFF	TGTGCCAGTAGTACAACAGGGAAGGGGAGTGAAAAACTGTTTTTT
TRBJ2-7	TRBV9	once	TRBD1	CASTTGQEPYEQYF	TGTGCCAGCACCACCGGACAGGAACCCTACGAGCAGTACTTC
TRBJ1-5	TRBV18	.	.	CASSPGPINQPQHF	TGTGCCAGCTCACCTGGACCGATCAATCAGCCCCAGCATTTT
TRBJ1-6	TRBV3-1/TRBV3-2	once	.	CASNLDGAYNSPLHF	TGTGCCAGCAACTTGGACGGAGCCTATAATTCACCCCTCCACTTT